Each of the 9 T cell receptor beta chains below was sequenced from the same sample in a study of beta chain features in type 1 diabetes listed by TCRdb under 2018. Library preparation was by the immunoSEQ multiplex PCR assay. The High Capacity cDNA Reverse Transcription Kit was used to reverse transcribe all of the isolated RNA, meaning that expressed TCRB transcripts were what got sequenced. Imported from immuneACCESS, the table was reduced by TCRdb to in-frame sequences with V and J called. These copies leave out some clones; in studies compared against another copy, an unresolved V gene accounts for under half, and the cause of the remainder is not known. The sample profile shows 600,000 to 700,000 clones; over 10% of them were found once. The ten largest clones capture roughly 0.12% of the sample. These TCRs' antigens remain unknown. The paper as a whole reports these results and caveats: In all four CD4+ subsets, TCRB CDR3 length was moderately but significantly shorter in type 1 diabetes patients.

Sequenced input: naive CD4+ T cells from blood. The sample's cell subset or site, from its label and the paper: true naive CD4+ T cells. The source is a young man with type 1 diabetes.

The chain links TRBV28 to TRBJ2-7; tentatively, D is TRBD2 (5 bases). The V and J ends lost 4 bases and 4 bases respectively, with 14 bases between them. This CDR3 has 14 amino acids. The germline gives CDR1 MDHEN, CDR2 SYDVKM. The CDR3 sequence is CASSYPGVSYEQYF. The CDR3 region has the DNA TGTGCCAGCAGTTACCCCGGGGTTTCTTACGAGCAGTACTTC.

V and J are TRBV29-1 and TRBJ2-7, with 8 bases fitting TRBD1. The trim removed 7 bases at V and 3 bases at J, leaving 8 bases unmatched. This CDR3 spans 13 amino acids. CDR1 and CDR2 (germline): SQVTM, ANQGSEA. The CDR3 is CSAGTGADYEQYF. The CDR3 region has the DNA TGCAGCGCCGGGACAGGAGCTGACTACGAGCAGTACTTC.

This clone was observed a handful of times. J is TRBJ2-2 and V is TRBV5-1; unclear D gene. Trimming stripped 6 bases from V and 0 bases from J, with 12 bases between. The germline V gene has CDR1 SGHRS and CDR2 YFSETQ. This CDR3 has 15 residues. CDR3 sequence: CASTPSLPNTGELFF. Written as DNA, the CDR3 is TGCGCCAGCACGCCCAGCTTGCCGAACACCGGGGAGCTGTTTTTT.

This clone appeared a few times. V usage is TRBV30 and J usage is TRBJ2-6; 8 nucleotides agree with TRBD1. Germline CDR1 reads GTSNPN; CDR2 reads SVGIG (reference sequence). Unmatched junction bases numbered 6, after V lost 1 base and J lost 4 bases. This CDR3 contains 16 residues. CDR3 sequence reads: CAWSGQGARGANVLTF. The DNA of the CDR3 is TGTGCCTGGAGTGGCCAGGGGGCGAGGGGGGCCAACGTCCTGACTTTC. The entire variable domain, with the rest obtained from reference TRBV30 and TRBJ2-6, is as follows: SQTIHQWPATLVQPVGSPLSLECTVEGTSNPNLYWYRQAAGRGLQLLFYSVGIGQISSEVPQNLSASRPQDRQFILSSKKLLLSDSGFYLCAWSGQGARGANVLTFGAGSRLTVL.

The chain carries TRBV7-9 and TRBJ1-1; D remains unclear. The CDR3 is 13 residues long. V lost 2 bases and J 4 bases, leaving 8 bases between the germline ends. Germline CDR1 and CDR2: SEHNR and FQNEAQ (reference sequence). Written as DNA, the CDR3 is TGTGCCAGCAGCTTAATTGTGAGCACTGAAGCTTTCTTT. Encoded protein: CASSLIVSTEAFF.

This clone occurred a few times. This chain joins TRBV27 and TRBJ1-4, with 10 bases identical to TRBD1. With 5 bases clipped from V and 6 bases from J, the junction kept 6 bases outside the gene matches. CDR1 and CDR2 from the germline V gene are MNHEY and SMNVEV (reference sequence). CDR3 length: 15 residues. CDR3 loop: CASSPWDRGHEKLFF. The CDR3 region has the DNA TGTGCCAGCAGTCCCTGGGACAGGGGACATGAAAAACTGTTTTTT. The full variable domain, rest sourced from reference TRBV27 and TRBJ1-4, is EAQVTQNPRYLITVTGKKLTVTCSQNMNHEYMSWYRQDPGLGLRQIYYSMNVEVTDKGDVPEGYKVSRKEKRNFPLILESPSPNQTSLYFCASSPWDRGHEKLFFGSGTQLSVL.

The rearrangement joins TRBV30 to TRBJ1-2, with 7 bases matching TRBD1. Looked up from germline, CDR1 is GTSNPN and CDR2 is SVGIG (reference sequence). V shed 1 base, J shed 0 bases, and the junction held 5 bases outside the gene matches. This CDR3 comprises 15 residues. CDR3 residues: CAWSATGTANYGYTF. The CDR3 DNA reads as TGTGCCTGGAGTGCGACAGGGACAGCTAACTATGGCTACACCTTC.

As concerns this clone: Other DNA sequences in the sample encode the same CDR3. The rearrangement joins TRBV4-3 to TRBJ1-5; D is undetermined. V lost 0 bases and J 6 bases, leaving 6 bases between the germline ends. The CDR3 has 13 residues. CDR1 and CDR2 from the germline V gene are LGHNA and YSLEER. The CDR3 sequence: CASSQDEGQPQHF. The CDR3 bases are TGCGCCAGCAGCCAAGATGAGGGTCAGCCCCAGCATTTT.

The chain combines TRBV6-5 with TRBJ1-2, with TRBD1 as a possible D gene (6 bases). Trimming pared 5 bases from V and 2 bases from J, leaving 9 bases between. The germline V gene encodes CDR1 MNHEY and CDR2 SVGAGI. This CDR3 is built from 13 residues. The CDR3 region has the DNA TGTGCCAGCAGTCCGAGGGGGAACTATGGCTACACCTTC. Amino acids: CASSPRGNYGYTF.